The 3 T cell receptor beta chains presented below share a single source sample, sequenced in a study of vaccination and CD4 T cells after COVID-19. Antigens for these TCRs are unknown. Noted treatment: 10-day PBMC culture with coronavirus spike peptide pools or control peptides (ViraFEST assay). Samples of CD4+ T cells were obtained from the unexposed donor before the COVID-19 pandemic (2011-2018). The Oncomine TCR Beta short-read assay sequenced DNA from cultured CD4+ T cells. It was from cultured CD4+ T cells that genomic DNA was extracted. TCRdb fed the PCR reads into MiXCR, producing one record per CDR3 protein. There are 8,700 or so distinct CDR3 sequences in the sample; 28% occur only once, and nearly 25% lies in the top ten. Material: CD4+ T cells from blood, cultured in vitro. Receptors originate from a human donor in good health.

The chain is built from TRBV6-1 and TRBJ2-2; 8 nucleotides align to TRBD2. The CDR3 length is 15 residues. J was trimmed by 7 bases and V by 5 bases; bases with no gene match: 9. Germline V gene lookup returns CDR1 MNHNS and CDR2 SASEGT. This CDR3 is CASSRPGLGVGELFF. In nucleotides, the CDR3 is TGTGCCAGCAGTCGGCCGGGACTAGGAGTCGGGGAGCTGTTTTTT.

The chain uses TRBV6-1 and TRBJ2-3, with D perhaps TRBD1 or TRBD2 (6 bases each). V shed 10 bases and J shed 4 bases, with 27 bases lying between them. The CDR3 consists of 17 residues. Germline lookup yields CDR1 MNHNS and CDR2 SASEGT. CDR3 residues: CATSGGFGLSRADTQYF. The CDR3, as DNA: TGTGCCACCTCCGGGGGCTTCGGTTTGTCACGGGCAGATACGCAGTATTTT.

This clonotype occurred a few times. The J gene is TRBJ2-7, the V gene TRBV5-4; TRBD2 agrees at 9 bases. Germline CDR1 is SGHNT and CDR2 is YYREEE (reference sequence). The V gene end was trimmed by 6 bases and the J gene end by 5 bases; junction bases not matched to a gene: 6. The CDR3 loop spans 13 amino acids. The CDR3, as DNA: TGTGCCAGCACCTCGCGGGAGGGCCACGAGCAGTACTTC. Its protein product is CASTSREGHEQYF.